The next 2 T cell receptor beta chains were all read from a single sample in a study of blood T cell repertoires in COVID-19 (dated by TCRdb to the early 2020s). Libraries came from the immunoSEQ multiplex PCR assay. TCRdb holds this immuneACCESS table with in-frame rearrangements only. Some clones are missing; in checked studies, unresolved V genes explain under half, and the rest has no known cause. Within this sample are approximately 250,000 clones, with 80% to 90% of them counted one time only. The top ten hold around 2.2% of the sample. Specimen: peripheral blood. All receptors come from a man aged 30-40 years who had recovered from COVID-19.

The rearrangement uses TRBV5-1 and TRBJ1-5; no firm D call. V lost 6 bases and J lost 6, with 13 bases in between. The CDR3 spans 13 residues. CDR1 and CDR2 (germline): SGHRS, YFSETQ. CDR3 coding DNA: TGCGCCAGCACCGAGGGCCCGGGTCAGCCCCAGCATTTT. Translating it yields CASTEGPGQPQHF.

The genes are TRBV6-4 and TRBJ1-1, with 8 bases matching TRBD1. Trimming removed 6 bases from V and 2 bases from J; junction bases left unmatched: 5. CDR1 and CDR2 from the germline V gene are MRHNA and SNTAGT. The CDR3 covers 14 residues. The CDR3 protein is CASRRTGPNTEAFF. The CDR3 bases are TGTGCCAGCAGAAGGACAGGGCCTAACACTGAAGCTTTCTTT.